This entry lists 15 T cell receptor beta chains sequenced from one sample in a study of tumor and adjacent non-tumor tissue in lung cancer. TCRbeta libraries were built with three rounds of nested PCR, modified from ARM-PCR. A single record per CDR3 protein comes from TCRdb applying MiXCR to the multiplex PCR reads. The sample lists 60,000 to 70,000 distinct CDR3 sequences, roughly 77% occurring once. The template was RNA from unsorted bulk tissue. The normal lung tissue was taken more than 3 cm from the tumor edge. The specimen sequenced was distant non-tumor lung tissue. Every receptor here comes from a man in his sixties with non-small cell lung cancer.

In this sample, this clonotype turned up a few times. CDR3 sequence: CSALSPLRVGTSGRALPYEQYF. The CDR3 nucleotides are TGCAGTGCCCTGTCCCCCCTCCGCGTTGGGACTAGCGGGAGGGCCCTTCCTTACGAGCAGTACTTC. The chain joins TRBV20-1 to TRBJ2-7, with 16 bases that match TRBD2. The CDR3 loop spans 22 amino acids. In germline, CDR1 is DFQATT, CDR2 SNEGSKA (reference sequence). With 6 bases clipped from V and 4 bases from J, the junction kept 27 bases outside the gene matches.

As for this clonotype: A read error may produce the germline difference seen at one junction end. This chain uses TRBV20-1 with TRBJ2-1; tentatively, D is TRBD2 (6 bases). The CDR3 has 18 residues. Germline V gene sequence: CDR1 DFQATT, CDR2 SNEGSKA (reference sequence). The CDR3 here is CSARDCTGSGENYNKQFF. For the CDR3, the DNA is TGCAGTGCTAGAGATTGTACGGGTAGCGGAGAAAATTACAATAAGCAGTTCTTC.

Remarks on this clonotype: As the CDR3 is not closed by the conserved phenylalanine or tryptophan, this likely results from a read error. CDR3 amino acids: CATSGRSYNDQFL. The CDR3 nucleotides are TGTGCCACGTCGGGACGGTCCTACAATGATCAGTTCCTC. This chain links TRBV6-1 with TRBJ2-1; perhaps D is TRBD1 or TRBD2 (5 bases each). This CDR3 is built from 13 residues. CDR1 and CDR2 from the germline V gene are MNHNS and SASEGT.

The V gene is TRBV2, the J gene TRBJ2-3; no definite D call. Germline lookup yields CDR1 SNHLY and CDR2 FYNNEI. This CDR3 has 14 amino acids. V was pared by 6 bases and J by 4 bases, with 14 bases between. CDR3: CASRVPNAADTQYF. The DNA of the CDR3 is TGTGCCAGCAGGGTCCCTAACGCTGCAGATACGCAGTATTTT.

Note on this clonotype: A junction end diverges from the germline sequence, so it may reflect a read error. The chain uses TRBV6-5 and TRBJ2-6; D is possibly TRBD1 or TRBD2 (5 bases each). CDR1 and CDR2 from the germline V gene are MNHEY and SVGAGI. The CDR3 runs 15 residues. The CDR3 DNA sequence: TGTGCCAGCGGTTATGGAGGAGGTGGGGCCTACGTCCTGACTTTC. Translated, it gives CASGYGGGGAYVLTF.

Notes on this clonotype: The conserved phenylalanine or tryptophan is not found at the CDR3 terminus, so this likely reflects a read error. V and J are TRBV6-1 and TRBJ2-7, with TRBD1 identical over 7 bases. The CDR3 extends over 14 amino acids. Germline values: CDR1 MNHNS, CDR2 SASEGT. The CDR3 region is CARSGDSLVNEQYL. In DNA form, the CDR3 reads TGTGCCAGAAGTGGGGACAGTCTTGTCAACGAGCAGTACCTT.

Turning to this clonotype: An end of the junction does not agree with germline; a read error may underlie this. The chain couples TRBV6-1 to TRBJ2-1, with 7 bases fitting TRBD1. Germline V CDR1 and CDR2: MNHNS, SASEGT. The CDR3 runs to 13 residues. CDR3 sequence reads: CATSGQSYNEQFF. The CDR3 region has the DNA TGTGCCACGTCGGGACAGTCCTACAATGAACAGTTCTTC.

Turning to this clonotype: At one end, the junction sequence differs from germline, possibly due to a read error. The chain uses TRBV11-2 and TRBJ2-3; 7 bases are shared with TRBD2. In germline, CDR1 is SGHAT, CDR2 FQNNGV. The CDR3 contains 18 residues. CDR3 in amino acids: CASSFDPSGARSIDTQYF. The CDR3 DNA is TGTGCCAGCAGCTTTGACCCGAGCGGGGCTCGGAGCATAGATACGCAGTATTTT.

Points on this clonotype: This could be a read error, since a much larger clone is one nucleotide away. The gene calls are TRBV14 and TRBJ2-2, with a possible D match to TRBD2 (5 bases). Per the germline V gene, CDR1 is SGHDN and CDR2 is FVKESK. V was pared by 0 bases and J by 6 bases, with 20 bases between. The CDR3 runs 18 residues. DNA for the CDR3: TGTGCCAGCAGCCAAGACTCGACTGCCTTTTGGGGAGCCGGGGAGCTGTTTTTT. Translated, it gives CASSQDSTAFWGAGELFF.

Concerning this clonotype itself: The junction differs from germline at one of its ends, possibly a read error. This chain links TRBV6-1 with TRBJ2-2; TRBD1 aligns across 12 bases. Looked up from germline, CDR1 is MNHNS and CDR2 is SASEGT. This CDR3 is 18 amino acids long. Written as DNA, the CDR3 is TGTGCCACCAGTAACCGGGACAGGGGGCGCGTCCGTACCGGGGAGCTGTTTTTT. This gives the protein CATSNRDRGRVRTGELFF.

The chain employs TRBV2 and TRBJ2-1, with D perhaps matching TRBD2 (6 bases). The germline V gene has CDR1 SNHLY and CDR2 FYNNEI. CDR3 length: 12 residues. V was clipped by 3 bases and J by 15 bases, with 15 bases between them. Written as DNA, the CDR3 is TGTGCCAGCAGTGAGAACGGGAGAAGGTTGTTCTTC. It translates to CASSENGRRLFF.

With respect to this clonotype: An end of the junction does not agree with germline; a read error may underlie this. V and J are TRBV5-5 and TRBJ2-7, with D perhaps being TRBD1 or TRBD2 (5 bases each). In germline, CDR1 is SGHKS, CDR2 YYEKEE (reference sequence). The CDR3 has 15 amino acids. The CDR3 region is CASRPGPGMGYEKYF. CDR3 nucleotide sequence: TGTGCCAGCAGACCAGGGCCGGGGATGGGGTACGAGAAGTACTTC.

To note about this clonotype: An end of the junction does not agree with germline; a read error may underlie this. This rearrangement joins TRBV4-1 to TRBJ2-7; D unclear. This CDR3 comprises 13 residues. Germline V gene sequence: CDR1 MGHRA, CDR2 YSYEKL. CDR3 sequence: CASSKHNSYEQYF. The CDR3 nucleotides read TGCGCCAGCAGCAAGCACAACTCCTACGAGCAGTATTTC.

Concerning this clonotype: This CDR3 is missing its conserved last phenylalanine or tryptophan, likely due to a read error. This chain uses TRBV6-2 or TRBV6-3 with TRBJ2-1; 9 positions agree with TRBD1. V lost 8 bases, J lost 8 bases, and 13 bases stayed unmatched. This CDR3 spans 15 amino acids. The germline CDR1 and CDR2 sequences are MNHEY and SVGEGT. The CDR3 loop is CASGAAGQGVDEQFL. The DNA for the CDR3 is TGTGCCAGCGGGGCAGCGGGACAGGGAGTCGATGAGCAGTTCTTA.

Concerning this clonotype itself: One end of the junction fails to match germline, which may point to a read error. The rearrangement links TRBV6-1 to TRBJ1-5, with D possibly TRBD1 on 5 matching bases. The J call may be in error: the DNA end matches TRBJ2-3 better. The germline V gene has CDR1 MNHNS and CDR2 SASEGT. CDR3 length: 15 amino acids. The CDR3 sequence is CASGELRQGSHPQYF. The CDR3 bases are TGTGCCAGCGGTGAATTACGGCAGGGTTCTCACCCCCAGTATTTT.